What follows is one T cell receptor (beta chain) and its context. The antigen remains unidentified. Donors, healthy HIV-negative adults, lacked recent acute infections or vaccinations. This sample is drawn from a study of shared clonotypes between healthy human individuals. Looking at the study overall: Three plates each covered CD4 naive and memory; CD8 naive two, CD8 memory one.

Clones were sequenced by immunoSEQ multiplex PCR, and TCRdb holds only the in-frame ones, with some missing. The sample records about 2.4 million clones, approximately 94% being singletons. The CDR3 length is 14 residues. The ends were cut back, 2 bases at V and 1 base at J, with 8 bases in the middle. CDR1 and CDR2 (germline): SEHNR, FQNEAQ (reference sequence). Study-wide results and limits: Roughly 5% of naive CD4 clonotypes were common to four donors. The diversity represented, both genetic and in exposure history, was limited by few donors.

The receptor was derived from a man aged 18 to 35 in good health. Some clones in this sample may be carry-over from other donors' samples. Sequenced: naive CD4+ T cells from PBMCs. Subset here: CD45RA+ positively selected. The chain recombines TRBV7-9 with TRBJ2-5; no reliable D call. Written as DNA, the CDR3 is TGTGCCAGCAGCTTATCAGATTTCCAAGAGACCCAGTACTTC. Translating gives CASSLSDFQETQYF.